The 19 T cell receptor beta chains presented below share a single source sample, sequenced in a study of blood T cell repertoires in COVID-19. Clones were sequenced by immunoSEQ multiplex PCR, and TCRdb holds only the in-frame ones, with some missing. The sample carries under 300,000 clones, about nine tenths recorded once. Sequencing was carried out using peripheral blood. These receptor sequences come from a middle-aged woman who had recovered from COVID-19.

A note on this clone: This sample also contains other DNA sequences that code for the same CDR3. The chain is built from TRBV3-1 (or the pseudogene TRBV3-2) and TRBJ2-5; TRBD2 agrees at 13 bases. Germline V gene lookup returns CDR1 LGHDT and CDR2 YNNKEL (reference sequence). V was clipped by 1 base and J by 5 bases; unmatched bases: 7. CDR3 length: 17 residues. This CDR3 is CASSQGLAGGPGETQYF. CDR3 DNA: TGTGCCAGCAGCCAAGGACTAGCGGGAGGCCCGGGGGAGACCCAGTACTTC.

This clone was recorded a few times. DNA for the CDR3: TGTGCCAGCAGCTTAGGAGGGCGGACCTCTGCCAATGAGCAGTTCTTC. Translation gives CASSLGGRTSANEQFF. The chain uses TRBV7-6 and TRBJ2-1, with D possibly TRBD2 on 5 matching bases. Trimming removed 1 base from V and 6 bases from J, with 16 bases in between. CDR1 SGHVS and CDR2 FNYEAQ come from the germline V gene. The CDR3 loop spans 16 amino acids.

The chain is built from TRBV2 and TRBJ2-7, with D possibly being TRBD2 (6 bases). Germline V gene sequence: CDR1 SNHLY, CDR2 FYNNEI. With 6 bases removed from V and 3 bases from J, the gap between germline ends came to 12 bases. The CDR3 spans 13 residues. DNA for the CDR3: TGTGCCAGCAGGTGGTCGCGGGACTACGAGCAGTACTTC. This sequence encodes CASRWSRDYEQYF.

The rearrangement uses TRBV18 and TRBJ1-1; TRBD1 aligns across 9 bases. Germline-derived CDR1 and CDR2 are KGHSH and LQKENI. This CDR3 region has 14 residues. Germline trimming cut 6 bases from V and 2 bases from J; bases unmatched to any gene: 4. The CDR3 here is CASSRGQGNTEAFF. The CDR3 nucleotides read TGTGCCAGCTCGCGGGGACAGGGAAACACTGAAGCTTTCTTT.

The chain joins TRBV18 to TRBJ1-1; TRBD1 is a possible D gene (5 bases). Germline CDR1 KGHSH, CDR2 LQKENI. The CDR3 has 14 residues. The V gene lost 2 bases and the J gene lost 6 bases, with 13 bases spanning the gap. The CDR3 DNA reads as TGTGCCAGCTCACCAGGCAGGGCTCTCGCTGAAGCTTTCTTT. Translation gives CASSPGRALAEAFF.

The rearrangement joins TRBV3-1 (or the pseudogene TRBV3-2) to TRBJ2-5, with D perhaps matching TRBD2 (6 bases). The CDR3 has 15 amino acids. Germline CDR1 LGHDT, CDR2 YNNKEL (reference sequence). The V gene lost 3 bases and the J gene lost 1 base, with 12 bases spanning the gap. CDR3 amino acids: CASSQGLAPQETQYF. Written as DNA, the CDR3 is TGTGCCAGCAGCCAGGGGCTAGCGCCCCAAGAGACCCAGTACTTC.

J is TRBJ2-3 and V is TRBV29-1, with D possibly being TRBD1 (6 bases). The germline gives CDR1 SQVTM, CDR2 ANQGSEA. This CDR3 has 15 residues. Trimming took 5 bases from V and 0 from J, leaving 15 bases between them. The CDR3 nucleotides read TGCAGCGTTACTGGGGGCGTCTCTAGCACAGATACGCAGTATTTT. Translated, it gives CSVTGGVSSTDTQYF.

In DNA form, the CDR3 reads TGTGCCAGCAGTGACTCAGTTGAGGGTGGCTACACCTTC. It specifies CASSDSVEGGYTF. The chain couples TRBV2 to TRBJ1-2, with no clear D. The CDR3 sequence is 13 residues long. The V gene lost 3 bases and the J gene lost 7 bases, with 12 bases spanning the gap. CDR1 is SNHLY, CDR2 FYNNEI, per germline.

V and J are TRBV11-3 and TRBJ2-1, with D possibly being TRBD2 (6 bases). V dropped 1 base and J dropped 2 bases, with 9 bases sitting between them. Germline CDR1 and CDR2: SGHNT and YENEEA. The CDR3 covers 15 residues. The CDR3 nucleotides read TGTGCCAGCAGCTTAGTCGGAGGGGCCTACAATGAGCAGTTCTTC. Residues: CASSLVGGAYNEQFF.

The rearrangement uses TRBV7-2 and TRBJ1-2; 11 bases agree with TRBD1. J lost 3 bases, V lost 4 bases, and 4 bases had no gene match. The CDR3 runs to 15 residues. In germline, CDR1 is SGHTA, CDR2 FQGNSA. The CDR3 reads CASSSGQGAYYGYTF. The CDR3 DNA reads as TGTGCCAGCAGCTCCGGACAGGGGGCTTACTATGGCTACACCTTC.

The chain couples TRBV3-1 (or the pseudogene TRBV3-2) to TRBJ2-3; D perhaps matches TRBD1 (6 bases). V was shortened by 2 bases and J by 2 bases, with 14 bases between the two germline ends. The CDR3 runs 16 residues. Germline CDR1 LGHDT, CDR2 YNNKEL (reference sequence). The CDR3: CASSQSAGVYTDTQYF. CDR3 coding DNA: TGTGCCAGCAGCCAAAGTGCAGGGGTTTACACAGATACGCAGTATTTT.

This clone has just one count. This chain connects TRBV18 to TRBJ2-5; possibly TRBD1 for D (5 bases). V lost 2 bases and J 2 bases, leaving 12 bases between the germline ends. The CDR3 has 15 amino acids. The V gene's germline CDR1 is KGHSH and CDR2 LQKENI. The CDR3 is CASSPGTGPQETQYF. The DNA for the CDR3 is TGTGCCAGCTCACCAGGAACAGGCCCACAAGAGACCCAGTACTTC.

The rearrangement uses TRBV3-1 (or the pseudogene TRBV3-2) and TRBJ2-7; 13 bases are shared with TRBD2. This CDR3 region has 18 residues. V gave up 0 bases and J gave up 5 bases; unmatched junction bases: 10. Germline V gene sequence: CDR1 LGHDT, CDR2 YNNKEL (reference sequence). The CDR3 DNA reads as TGTGCCAGCAGCCAAGACGCACTAGCGGGAGGGAAGGTCCACGAGCAGTACTTC. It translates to CASSQDALAGGKVHEQYF.

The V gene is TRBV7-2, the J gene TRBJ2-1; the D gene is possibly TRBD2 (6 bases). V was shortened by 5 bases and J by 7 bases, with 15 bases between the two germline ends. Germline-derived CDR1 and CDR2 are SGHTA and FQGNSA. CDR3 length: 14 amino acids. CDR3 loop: CASSPGDWKNEQFF. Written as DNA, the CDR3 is TGTGCCAGCAGCCCCGGGGACTGGAAAAATGAGCAGTTCTTC.

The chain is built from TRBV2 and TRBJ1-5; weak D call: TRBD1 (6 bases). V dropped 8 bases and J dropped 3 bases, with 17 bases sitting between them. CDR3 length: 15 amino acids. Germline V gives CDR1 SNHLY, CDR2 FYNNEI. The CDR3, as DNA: TGTGCCAGCGCCCCCGGGACACTGCCCAATCAGCCCCAGCATTTT. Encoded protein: CASAPGTLPNQPQHF.

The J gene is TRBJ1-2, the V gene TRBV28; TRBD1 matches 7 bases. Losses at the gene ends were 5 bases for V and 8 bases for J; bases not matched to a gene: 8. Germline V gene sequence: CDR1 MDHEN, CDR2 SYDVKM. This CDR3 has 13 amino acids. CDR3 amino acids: CASSNEQGRGYTF. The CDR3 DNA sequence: TGTGCCAGCAGTAACGAACAGGGGAGGGGCTACACCTTC.

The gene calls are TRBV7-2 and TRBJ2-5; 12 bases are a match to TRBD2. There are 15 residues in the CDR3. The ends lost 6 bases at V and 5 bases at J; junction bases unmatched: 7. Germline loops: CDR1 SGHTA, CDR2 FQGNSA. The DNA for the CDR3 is TGTGCCAGCAGGCCAGGACTAGCGGGAAGGGAGACCCAGTACTTC. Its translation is CASRPGLAGRETQYF. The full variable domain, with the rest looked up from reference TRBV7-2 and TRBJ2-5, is GAGVSQSPSNKVTEKGKDVELRCDPISGHTALYWYRQSLGQGLEFLIYFQGNSAPDKSGLPSDRFSAERTGGSVSTLTIQRTQQEDSAVYLCASRPGLAGRETQYFGPGTRLLVL.

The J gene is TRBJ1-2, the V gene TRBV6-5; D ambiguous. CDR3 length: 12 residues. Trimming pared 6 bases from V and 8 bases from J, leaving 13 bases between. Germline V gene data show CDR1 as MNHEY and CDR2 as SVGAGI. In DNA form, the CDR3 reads TGTGCCAGCAGCCGTTTGGGCGAGGGCTACACCTTC. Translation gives CASSRLGEGYTF.

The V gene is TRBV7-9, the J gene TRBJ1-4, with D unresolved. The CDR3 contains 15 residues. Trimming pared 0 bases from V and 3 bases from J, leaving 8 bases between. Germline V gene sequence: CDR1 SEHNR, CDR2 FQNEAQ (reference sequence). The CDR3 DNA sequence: TGTGCCAGCAGCTTAGCGGAACAGCCTAATGAAAAACTGTTTTTT. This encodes CASSLAEQPNEKLFF.